Each of the 24 T cell receptor beta chains below was sequenced from the same sample in a study of blood T cell repertoires in COVID-19. Only in-frame clones appear in the TCRdb table, and some are missing; sequencing was by immunoSEQ multiplex PCR. The sample contains roughly 100,000 clones, approximately 86% of which appear only once. Specimen: peripheral blood. The origin of the receptors is a man aged 50-60 years with active or convalescent COVID-19.

This chain connects TRBV28 to TRBJ1-5; D is perhaps TRBD1 (5 bases). The CDR3 is made up of 12 amino acids. V was pared by 10 bases and J by 2 bases, with 9 bases between. Germline V gene sequence: CDR1 MDHEN, CDR2 SYDVKM. The CDR3 protein is CANGGGNQPQHF. In DNA, the CDR3 is TGTGCCAACGGGGGAGGCAATCAGCCCCAGCATTTT.

The chain employs TRBV20-1 and TRBJ2-5; D not certain. The CDR3 covers 11 residues. Germline CDR1 DFQATT, CDR2 SNEGSKA (reference sequence). Deletions cut 2 bases from V and 5 bases from J, with 6 bases between. The CDR3 region is CSARSLETQYF. The CDR3 nucleotides read TGCAGTGCTAGATCCCTGGAGACCCAGTACTTC.

The gene calls are TRBV30 and TRBJ2-3; perhaps TRBD1 as D (6 bases). The V gene's germline CDR1 is GTSNPN and CDR2 SVGIG (reference sequence). Between the trimmed V and J ends, which lost 0 bases and 4 bases, there was a span of 11 bases. This CDR3 is 14 amino acids long. CDR3 in DNA: TGTGCCTGGAGTGTACAGGGCGGTGCAGATACGCAGTATTTT. Translating gives CAWSVQGGADTQYF.

The chain recombines TRBV4-3 with TRBJ1-1; TRBD1 agrees at 10 bases. Germline lookup yields CDR1 LGHNA and CDR2 YSLEER. The CDR3 consists of 16 residues. Losses at the gene ends were 3 bases for V and 4 bases for J; bases not matched to a gene: 8. CDR3 sequence reads: CASSHDTGQGSTEAFF. The CDR3, as DNA: TGCGCCAGCAGCCACGATACGGGACAGGGGTCCACTGAAGCTTTCTTT.

This clone was found once. This sequence joins TRBV10-3 and TRBJ1-2, with 9 nucleotides matching TRBD1. The CDR3 length is 13 residues. J was trimmed by 6 bases and V by 6 bases; bases with no gene match: 5. CDR1 ENHRY and CDR2 SYGVKD come from the germline V gene. CDR3 nucleotide sequence: TGTGCCATCAGCATTGACAGGGGGAATGGCTACACCTTC. Translated, it gives CAISIDRGNGYTF.

The chain couples TRBV11-2 to TRBJ2-2; D not resolved. The CDR3 has 12 amino acids. V dropped 9 bases and J dropped 5 bases, with 10 bases sitting between them. In germline, CDR1 is SGHAT, CDR2 FQNNGV. The CDR3 sequence: CASRVQTGELFF. The DNA of the CDR3 is TGTGCCAGTCGTGTACAGACCGGGGAGCTGTTTTTT.

This clone was observed a single time. The chain combines TRBV5-1 with TRBJ1-1, with 11 bases matching TRBD1. V lost 5 bases to trimming and J lost 1 base; unmatched junction nucleotides: 10. This CDR3 region has 17 residues. Germline CDR1 reads SGHRS; CDR2 reads YFSETQ. DNA for the CDR3: TGCGCCAGCAGATACGGACAGGGGGCGATGCCGAACACTGAAGCTTTCTTT. It translates to CASRYGQGAMPNTEAFF.

This chain connects TRBV12-3 or TRBV12-4 to TRBJ1-2; TRBD1 might be the D (5 bases). V lost 3 bases and J 7 bases, leaving 12 bases between the germline ends. The CDR3 runs to 13 residues. The CDR3 sequence is CASSFLQGGGYTF. The CDR3, as DNA: TGTGCCAGCAGTTTCTTGCAGGGAGGTGGCTACACCTTC.

In this sample, this clone turned up once. The chain has TRBV6-5 and TRBJ1-1; D gene ambiguous. Germline CDR1 MNHEY, CDR2 SVGAGI. This CDR3 spans 13 amino acids. Trimming left V 2 bases short and J 5 bases short, with 9 bases between. CDR3 loop: CASSYESRTEAFF. The CDR3 DNA reads TGTGCCAGCAGTTACGAAAGTCGGACTGAAGCTTTCTTT.

The chain links TRBV12-3 or TRBV12-4 to TRBJ1-1; D remains unclear. The length of the CDR3 is 13 residues. Trimming took 3 bases from V and 4 from J, leaving 9 bases between them. CDR3 loop: CASSFSAGTEAFF. In DNA form, the CDR3 reads TGTGCCAGCAGTTTTTCAGCGGGCACTGAAGCTTTCTTT.

The chain has TRBV10-2 and TRBJ2-1; no clear D gene. This CDR3 contains 15 residues. CDR1 is WSHSY and CDR2 is SAAADI in the germline V gene. The ends were cut back, 0 bases at V and 6 bases at J, with 12 bases in the middle. DNA of the CDR3: TGCGCCAGCAGTGAGTCTTCACATTGGCTCAATGAGCAGTTCTTC. Residues: CASSESSHWLNEQFF.

V usage is TRBV6-5 and J usage is TRBJ1-1, with a tentative D call TRBD1 (6 bases). CDR1 and CDR2 from the germline V gene are MNHEY and SVGAGI. The CDR3 extends over 14 amino acids. The V gene lost 6 bases and the J gene lost 4 bases, with 15 bases spanning the gap. CDR3 bases: TGTGCCAGCAGCCGTACAGGGAGGGGCACTGAAGCTTTCTTT. Translation gives CASSRTGRGTEAFF.

This clone was observed a few times. The chain is built from TRBV12-3 or TRBV12-4 and TRBJ1-1; possible D gene TRBD1, 6 bases. The CDR3 spans 13 residues. Trimming took 1 base from V and 4 from J, leaving 7 bases between them. CDR3 residues: CASSLGGRTEAFF. The CDR3 bases are TGTGCCAGCAGTTTAGGGGGGCGCACTGAAGCTTTCTTT.

The chain couples TRBV5-1 to TRBJ1-4; D not certain. Germline CDR1 SGHRS, CDR2 YFSETQ. The CDR3 is made up of 18 amino acids. The V and J ends lost 4 bases and 4 bases respectively, with 23 bases between them. CDR3 DNA sequence: TGCGCCAGCAGCGAAAGTGCCACCTCGCAGGTCCGTAATGAAAAACTGTTTTTT. Translated, it gives CASSESATSQVRNEKLFF. Full variable domain (remainder filled in from reference TRBV5-1 and TRBJ1-4): KAGVTQTPRYLIKTRGQQVTLSCSPISGHRSVSWYQQTPGQGLQFLFEYFSETQRNKGNFPGRFSGRQFSNSRSEMNVSTLELGDSALYLCASSESATSQVRNEKLFFGSGTQLSVL.

The rearrangement uses TRBV7-2 and TRBJ2-3; D is uncertain. The V gene's germline CDR1 is SGHTA and CDR2 FQGNSA. The CDR3 is made up of 13 amino acids. V dropped 1 base and J dropped 4 bases, with 6 bases sitting between them. DNA for the CDR3: TGTGCCAGCAGCTTAGGACGGGCAGATACGCAGTATTTT. Translation: CASSLGRADTQYF.

The chain carries TRBV30 and TRBJ2-5; 7 bases fit TRBD2. J was trimmed by 5 bases and V by 1 base; bases with no gene match: 4. Germline lookup yields CDR1 GTSNPN and CDR2 SVGIG (reference sequence). This CDR3 region has 13 residues. CDR3 protein: CAWSGEGVETQYF. Here the CDR3 DNA reads TGTGCCTGGAGTGGGGAGGGCGTGGAGACCCAGTACTTC. Variable domain in full (rest from reference TRBV30 and TRBJ2-5): SQTIHQWPATLVQPVGSPLSLECTVEGTSNPNLYWYRQAAGRGLQLLFYSVGIGQISSEVPQNLSASRPQDRQFILSSKKLLLSDSGFYLCAWSGEGVETQYFGPGTRLLVL.

CDR3 sequence reads: CASSEYGGGDGQPQHF. The CDR3 bases are TGTGCCAGCAGTGAATATGGTGGAGGCGATGGTCAGCCCCAGCATTTT. The chain combines TRBV6-1 with TRBJ1-5, with D uncertain. The CDR3 sequence is 16 residues long. The V end lost 2 bases, the J end lost 6 bases, and 17 bases lay between the germline ends. Germline loops: CDR1 MNHNS, CDR2 SASEGT.

The chain links TRBV5-1 to TRBJ2-3; D may be TRBD1 (6 bases). Germline values: CDR1 SGHRS, CDR2 YFSETQ. The length of the CDR3 is 14 residues. Deletions cut 3 bases from V and 6 bases from J, with 14 bases between. The CDR3 nucleotides read TGCGCCAGCAGCTCCGGGACACCGGGGGATACGCAGTATTTT. Its protein is CASSSGTPGDTQYF.

This clone appeared a single time. V is TRBV3-1 (or the pseudogene TRBV3-2) and J is TRBJ1-3, with D possibly being TRBD1 (5 bases). V was trimmed by 0 bases and J by 4 bases, leaving 13 bases between them. CDR1 and CDR2 from the germline V gene are LGHDT and YNNKEL (reference sequence). The CDR3 covers 16 residues. In nucleotides, the CDR3 is TGTGCCAGCAGCCAAGATCAGGGTCTGGGAGGAAACACCATATATTTT. This translates into CASSQDQGLGGNTIYF.

The chain recombines TRBV10-3 with TRBJ1-1; D perhaps matches TRBD1 (5 bases). This CDR3 has 12 amino acids. Trimming pared 3 bases from V and 7 bases from J, leaving 9 bases between. The germline V gene encodes CDR1 ENHRY and CDR2 SYGVKD. In DNA, the CDR3 is TGTGCCATCAGTGAATGGCAGGGTGAAGCTTTCTTT. The encoded protein is CAISEWQGEAFF.

The genes are TRBV28 and TRBJ2-7, with a tentative D call TRBD2 (5 bases). CDR3 length: 14 amino acids. The V and J ends lost 6 bases and 3 bases respectively, with 15 bases between them. From germline, CDR1 is MDHEN and CDR2 SYDVKM. In DNA form, the CDR3 reads TGTGCCAGCAGCTCCTCTCCTAGCCGCTACGAGCAGTACGTC. Translated: CASSSSPSRYEQYV.

CDR3 DNA sequence: TGTGCCAGCAGTTCGGCAGGACAGGAGTTCTACAATGAGCAGTTCTTC. It encodes CASSSAGQEFYNEQFF. This chain uses TRBV28 with TRBJ2-1, with 7 bases aligning to TRBD1. V gave up 4 bases and J gave up 3 bases; unmatched junction bases: 9. The CDR3 has 16 residues. Germline assignment: CDR1 MDHEN and CDR2 SYDVKM.

The chain joins TRBV27 to TRBJ1-1; D is perhaps TRBD1 (5 bases). This CDR3 is built from 13 residues. CDR1 is MNHEY and CDR2 is SMNVEV in the germline V gene (reference sequence). Trimming took off 5 bases at V and 5 bases at J, with 12 bases between the two ends. The CDR3 spells CASSPRRGTEAFF. The CDR3 DNA is TGTGCCAGCAGTCCGCGACGGGGGACTGAAGCTTTCTTT.

For the CDR3, the DNA is TGTGCCAGCAGTCAAGGGACAGAAGCTTTCTTT. Translated, it gives CASSQGTEAFF. The chain recombines TRBV12-3 or TRBV12-4 with TRBJ1-1, with a possible D match to TRBD1 (6 bases). This CDR3 spans 11 amino acids. V dropped 5 bases and J dropped 8 bases, with 9 bases sitting between them.